The clone carrying this TCR beta chain has more than one count but fewer than ten. Its antigen remains unknown. Expressed TCRB transcripts were sequenced after all isolated RNA was converted to cDNA. About 3.57 million reads were obtained on average from naive, central memory and regulatory T cell samples. The table came from immunoSEQ multiplex PCR; TCRdb's copy has only in-frame clones and leaves some out. The repertoire includes about 190,000 clones, approximately 7.9% of them detected once, and around 0.5% sits in the top ten. The source of the sample is a study of beta chain features in type 1 diabetes. Whole-study results and caveats: Within each of all four CD4+ subsets, Type 1 diabetes patients had TCRB CDR3s that were moderately but significantly shorter.

Germline loops: CDR1 LGHNA, CDR2 YNFKEQ. The length of the CDR3 is 15 residues. V lost 0 bases to trimming and J lost 0 bases, with 7 bases between them. One heparinised blood draw, averaging about 116 mL, came from each donor. Stem cell-like memory, regulatory, central memory and naive CD4+ cells were sorted via CD45RO/CCR7/CD25/CD127/CD95/CD27. Sequencing was performed on central memory CD4+ T cells from blood. The V gene is TRBV4-2, the J gene TRBJ2-3; D is possibly TRBD1 (5 bases). The sequence was collected from a man aged 18 to 35 with type 1 diabetes. CDR3 coding DNA: TGTGCCAGCAGCCAAGATCACAGGAGCACAGATACGCAGTATTTT. This encodes CASSQDHRSTDTQYF.